This TCR beta chain originates from a study of radiation and T cells in renal cell carcinoma. Here immunoSEQ multiplex PCR was the method, and the copy in TCRdb shows in-frame clones only, minus some. In the table there are around 64,000 clones, around 80% of which are singletons. V was pared by 6 bases and J by 4 bases, with 3 bases of the junction left unmatched. Germline CDR1 is MNHEY and CDR2 is SMNVEV (reference sequence). The CDR3 has 13 residues. Sample time point: blood 4 weeks post-SBRT, at nephrectomy. Treatment defined: 15 Gy SBRT to primary tumor, nephrectomy 4 weeks later. The receptor's source is a man in his 60s with renal cell carcinoma. The chain couples TRBV27 to TRBJ2-5; 9 bases fit TRBD2. The specimen comprised blood, sampled from a patient whose treatment included radiotherapy and nephrectomy. The CDR3 DNA follows: TGTGCCAGCAGGCTAGCGGGGTCAGAGACCCAGTACTTC. Translated: CASRLAGSETQYF.